The 23 T cell receptor beta chains in this list originate from one sample, sequenced in a study of shared clonotypes between healthy human individuals. Repertoires were generated with immunoSEQ multiplex PCR, while TCRdb's copy carries only in-frame clones and drops some. Of 700,000 to 950,000 clones in the sample, around 96% were seen once. Cells designated naive CD8 were CD45RO-negative and were positively selected for CCR7, with terminally differentiated effector memory CD45RA+ cells excluded. The sequenced material came from naive CD8+ T cells sorted from blood. These receptors came from a man under 40 in good health.

The J gene is TRBJ2-7, the V gene TRBV19, with D perhaps TRBD2 (6 bases). Trimming left V 6 bases short and J 2 bases short, with 14 bases between. Germline CDR1 LNHDA, CDR2 SQIVND (reference sequence). The CDR3 totals 14 residues. This CDR3 is CASSGTGPPYEQYF. The CDR3 coding sequence is TGTGCCAGTAGCGGGACTGGACCGCCCTACGAGCAGTACTTC.

This clone came up once. The chain uses TRBV29-1 and TRBJ2-1; 7 bases align to TRBD2. The junction had 2 bases not matched to a gene; V was cut back by 0 bases and J by 0 bases. CDR1 is SQVTM and CDR2 is ANQGSEA in the germline V gene. The CDR3 is 15 amino acids. CDR3 in amino acids: CSVEDGRSSYNEQFF. In DNA, the CDR3 is TGCAGCGTTGAAGACGGGAGGAGCTCCTACAATGAGCAGTTCTTC.

This clone is a singleton in its sample. The J gene is TRBJ2-1, the V gene TRBV7-8; 9 bases are a match to TRBD2. There are 15 residues in the CDR3. With V trimmed by 11 bases and J by 6 bases, 14 bases remained unmatched. CDR1 is SGHVS and CDR2 is FQNEAQ in the germline V gene. The CDR3 DNA reads TGTGCCTCATACGCGGGACTAGCAAATTTCAATGAGCAGTTCTTC. It codes for CASYAGLANFNEQFF.

This chain's CDR3 is CSVDSGGYEQYF. In nucleotides, the CDR3 is TGCAGCGTTGATTCCGGGGGTTACGAGCAGTACTTC. The J gene is TRBJ2-7, the V gene TRBV29-1; D is perhaps TRBD2 (6 bases). The CDR3 runs to 12 residues. CDR1 is SQVTM and CDR2 is ANQGSEA in the germline V gene. V was trimmed by 3 bases and J by 4 bases, leaving 10 bases between them.

The chain is built from TRBV4-2 and TRBJ2-3; the match to TRBD1 covers 7 bases. CDR1 and CDR2 from the germline V gene are LGHNA and YNFKEQ. This CDR3 has 15 amino acids. V lost 4 bases and J lost 1; bases outside the gene matches: 5. CDR3 protein: CASSLNRGRTDTQYF. In DNA, the CDR3 is TGTGCCAGCAGCCTGAACAGGGGTCGCACAGATACGCAGTATTTT.

V is TRBV11-2 and J is TRBJ1-1; D is ambiguous. The ends were cut back, 0 bases at V and 5 bases at J, with 7 bases in the middle. The CDR3 contains 13 residues. Looked up from germline, CDR1 is SGHAT and CDR2 is FQNNGV. CDR3 region: CASSLEAGTEAFF. As DNA, the CDR3 is TGTGCCAGCAGCTTAGAAGCAGGTACTGAAGCTTTCTTT.

V is TRBV4-1 and J is TRBJ2-3; perhaps TRBD2 as D (5 bases). Germline V lookup: CDR1 MGHRA, CDR2 YSYEKL. Trimming left V 2 bases short and J 6 bases short, with 18 bases between. This CDR3 contains 16 residues. The CDR3 sequence is CASSQRVEGPGDTQYF. The CDR3 region has the DNA TGCGCCAGCAGCCAACGGGTAGAGGGCCCGGGGGATACGCAGTATTTT.

The chain carries TRBV5-6 and TRBJ2-7, with D tentatively TRBD1 (5 bases). This CDR3 is 13 amino acids long. Trimming took 2 bases from V and 3 from J, leaving 9 bases between them. CDR1 and CDR2 (germline): SGHDT, YYEEEE. The CDR3 spells CASSFLRGYEQYF. As DNA, the CDR3 is TGTGCCAGCAGCTTCCTTAGGGGCTACGAGCAGTACTTC.

This chain joins TRBV7-9 and TRBJ2-1; perhaps TRBD2 as D (5 bases). The germline gives CDR1 SEHNR, CDR2 FQNEAQ (reference sequence). V lost 3 bases to trimming and J lost 3 bases, with 9 bases between them. CDR3 length: 14 amino acids. CDR3 nucleotide sequence: TGTGCCAGCAGCTTTGGACTTCACTACAATGAGCAGTTCTTC. It is translated as CASSFGLHYNEQFF.

V usage is TRBV7-9 and J usage is TRBJ2-3, with 8 bases that match TRBD2. CDR3 length equals 15 residues. Germline assignment: CDR1 SEHNR and CDR2 FQNEAQ (reference sequence). The V and J ends lost 4 bases and 1 base, in that order; junction bases with no gene match: 4. This CDR3 is CASSSLAGRTDTQYF. CDR3 bases: TGTGCCAGCAGCTCATTAGCGGGACGCACAGATACGCAGTATTTT.

This clone was seen only once. The chain joins TRBV11-2 to TRBJ2-7; D is unclear. This CDR3 spans 13 amino acids. CDR1 SGHAT and CDR2 FQNNGV come from the germline V gene. The germline V and J ends were trimmed by 2 bases and 7 bases, with 12 bases remaining between them. The CDR3 loop reads CASSLSLNREQYF. The CDR3 bases are TGTGCCAGCAGCTTATCTCTTAATCGGGAGCAGTACTTC.

The V and J genes are TRBV5-6 and TRBJ2-4; TRBD2 is a possible D gene (6 bases). Trimming left V 4 bases short and J 1 base short, with 6 bases between. The length of the CDR3 is 13 residues. Germline V gene data show CDR1 as SGHDT and CDR2 as YYEEEE. The CDR3 DNA is TGTGCCAGCAGCCGGGGGGCCAAAAACATTCAGTACTTC. Translation: CASSRGAKNIQYF.

As for this clone: The sample carries other DNA sequences with the same CDR3. The chain couples TRBV27 to TRBJ2-3, with 8 positions matching TRBD2. CDR1 is MNHEY, CDR2 SMNVEV, per germline (reference sequence). This CDR3 has 14 amino acids. With V trimmed by 6 bases and J by 2 bases, 4 bases remained unmatched. CDR3 sequence reads: CASSLLAVTDTQYF. In nucleotides, the CDR3 is TGTGCCAGCAGCCTACTAGCGGTCACAGATACGCAGTATTTT.

J is TRBJ2-7 and V is TRBV4-1, with 11 bases fitting TRBD2. Trimming removed 0 bases from V and 3 bases from J; junction bases left unmatched: 1. The CDR3 extends over 15 amino acids. CDR1 and CDR2 (germline): MGHRA, YSYEKL. CDR3 protein: CASSQETSGIYEQYF. The CDR3 DNA reads TGCGCCAGCAGCCAAGAGACTAGCGGGATCTACGAGCAGTACTTC.

The chain is built from TRBV2 and TRBJ1-4; a possible D gene is TRBD1 (5 bases). CDR1 and CDR2 from the germline V gene are SNHLY and FYNNEI. V shed 8 bases and J shed 3 bases, with 19 bases lying between them. The CDR3 covers 16 residues. The CDR3, as DNA: TGTGCCAGCCAGTGGAGGGGCGTTCAAGCTAATGAAAAACTGTTTTTT. Translated: CASQWRGVQANEKLFF.

The chain employs TRBV7-9 and TRBJ2-7, with no clear D. The CDR3 consists of 13 residues. V shed 5 bases and J shed 3 bases, with 11 bases lying between them. Germline V gene lookup returns CDR1 SEHNR and CDR2 FQNEAQ (reference sequence). CDR3 bases: TGTGCCAGCAGCCCAGCCTTGCTCTACGAGCAGTACTTC. Translated, it gives CASSPALLYEQYF.

This clone has just one count. This chain joins TRBV19 and TRBJ2-1; TRBD1 agrees at 9 bases. V lost 0 bases and J lost 6; bases outside the gene matches: 3. The CDR3 has 15 amino acids. The germline gives CDR1 LNHDA, CDR2 SQIVND (reference sequence). This CDR3 reads CASSIEGTGLNEQFF. DNA of the CDR3: TGTGCCAGTAGTATAGAGGGGACAGGGCTCAATGAGCAGTTCTTC.

This sequence joins TRBV7-9 and TRBJ1-1; 7 bases agree with TRBD1. Looked up from germline, CDR1 is SEHNR and CDR2 is FQNEAQ (reference sequence). The CDR3 sequence is 17 residues long. V was clipped by 0 bases and J by 5 bases; unmatched bases: 12. The CDR3 sequence: CASSLAPSGRGFTEAFF. The DNA of the CDR3 is TGTGCCAGCAGCTTAGCGCCGAGCGGCAGGGGGTTTACTGAAGCTTTCTTT. The variable domain in full, with the rest retrieved from reference TRBV7-9 and TRBJ1-1, is DTGVSQNPRHKITKRGQNVTFRCDPISEHNRLYWYRQTLGQGPEFLTYFQNEAQLEKSRLLSDRFSAERPKGSFSTLEIQRTEQGDSAMYLCASSLAPSGRGFTEAFFGQGTRLTVV.

The V gene is TRBV13, the J gene TRBJ2-7; 9 bases align to TRBD2. CDR1 PRHDT and CDR2 FYEKMQ come from the germline V gene (reference sequence). V lost 3 bases, J lost 3 bases, and 9 bases stayed unmatched. The CDR3 runs to 16 residues. The CDR3 region is CASSLASGTSLYEQYF. In DNA, the CDR3 is TGTGCCAGCAGCTTGGCCTCCGGGACTAGCCTCTACGAGCAGTACTTC.

This rearrangement joins TRBV2 to TRBJ1-2; the D is unclear. CDR1 is SNHLY and CDR2 is FYNNEI in the germline V gene. The V gene lost 6 bases and the J gene lost 1 base, with 6 bases spanning the gap. The CDR3 loop spans 12 amino acids. In DNA, the CDR3 is TGTGCCAGCAGGGGAAGTAACTATGGCTACACCTTC. Translating gives CASRGSNYGYTF.

In this sample, this clone turned up once. The chain combines TRBV19 with TRBJ2-1, with a tentative D call TRBD2 (5 bases). The CDR3 has 16 amino acids. With 2 bases removed from V and 4 bases from J, the gap between germline ends came to 15 bases. Germline-derived CDR1 and CDR2 are LNHDA and SQIVND (reference sequence). The CDR3 reads CASSISLADLYNEQFF. CDR3 nucleotide sequence: TGTGCCAGTAGTATAAGCCTAGCTGACTTATACAATGAGCAGTTCTTC. The full variable domain, completed using reference TRBV19 and TRBJ2-1, is DGGITQSPKYLFRKEGQNVTLSCEQNLNHDAMYWYRQDPGQGLRLIYYSQIVNDFQKGDIAEGYSVSREKKESFPLTVTSAQKNPTAFYLCASSISLADLYNEQFFGPGTRLTVL.

This chain joins TRBV2 and TRBJ2-7; D is possibly TRBD1 (6 bases). This CDR3 has 18 amino acids. Germline CDR1 and CDR2: SNHLY and FYNNEI. The V end lost 3 bases, the J end lost 2 bases, and 23 bases lay between the germline ends. The chain's CDR3 is CASSDLGSGPGVTYEQYF. Written as DNA, the CDR3 is TGTGCCAGCAGTGATTTAGGCTCTGGGCCAGGGGTAACCTACGAGCAGTACTTC.

V gene TRBV4-2 combines with J gene TRBJ2-1, with 9 bases matching TRBD1. The CDR3 contains 16 residues. The ends lost 4 bases at V and 9 bases at J; junction bases unmatched: 13. In germline, CDR1 is LGHNA, CDR2 YNFKEQ. The CDR3 here is CASSLTPGQGIAEQFF. The CDR3 DNA is TGTGCCAGCAGCCTGACTCCGGGACAGGGAATTGCTGAGCAGTTCTTC.